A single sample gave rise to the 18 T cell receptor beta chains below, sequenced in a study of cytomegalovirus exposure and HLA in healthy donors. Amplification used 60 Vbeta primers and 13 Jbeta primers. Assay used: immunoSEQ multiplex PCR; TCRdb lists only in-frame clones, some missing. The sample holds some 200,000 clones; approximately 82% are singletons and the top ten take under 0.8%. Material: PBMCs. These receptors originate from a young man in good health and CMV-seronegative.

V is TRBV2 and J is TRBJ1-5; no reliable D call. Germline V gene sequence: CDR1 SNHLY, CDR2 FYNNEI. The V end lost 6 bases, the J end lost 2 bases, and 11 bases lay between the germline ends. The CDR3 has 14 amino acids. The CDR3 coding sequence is TGTGCCAGCAGAGCCCCGGAGGGCAATCAGCCCCAGCATTTT. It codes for CASRAPEGNQPQHF.

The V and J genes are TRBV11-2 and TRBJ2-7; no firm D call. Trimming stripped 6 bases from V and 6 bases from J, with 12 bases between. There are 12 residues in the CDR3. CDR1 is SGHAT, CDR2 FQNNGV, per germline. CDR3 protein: CASRLLSPEQYF. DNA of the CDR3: TGTGCCAGCAGACTGCTGAGCCCCGAGCAGTACTTC.

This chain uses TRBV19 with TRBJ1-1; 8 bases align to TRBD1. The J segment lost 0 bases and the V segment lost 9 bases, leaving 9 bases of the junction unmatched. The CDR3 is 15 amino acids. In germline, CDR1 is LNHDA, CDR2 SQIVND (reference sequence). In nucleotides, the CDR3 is TGTGCCAGCGACAGGGGCACTCAAATGAACACTGAAGCTTTCTTT. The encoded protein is CASDRGTQMNTEAFF.

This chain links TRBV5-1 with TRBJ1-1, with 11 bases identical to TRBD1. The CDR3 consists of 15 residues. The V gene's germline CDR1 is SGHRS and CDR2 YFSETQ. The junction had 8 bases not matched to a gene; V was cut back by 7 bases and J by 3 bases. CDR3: CASSDRGLLDTEAFF. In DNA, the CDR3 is TGCGCCAGCTCGGACAGGGGGCTCCTAGACACTGAAGCTTTCTTT.

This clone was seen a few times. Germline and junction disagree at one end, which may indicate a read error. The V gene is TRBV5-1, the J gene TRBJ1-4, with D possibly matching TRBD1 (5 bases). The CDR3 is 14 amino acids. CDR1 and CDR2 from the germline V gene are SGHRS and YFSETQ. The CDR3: CASSSGRTNEKLFF. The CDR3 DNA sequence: TGCGCCAGCAGCTCGGGACGGACTAACGAAAAACTGTTTTTT.

CDR3 sequence reads: CASSLRVKANTGELFF. CDR3 sequence (DNA): TGTGCCAGCAGCTTACGGGTCAAAGCCAACACCGGGGAGCTGTTTTTT. J is TRBJ2-2 and V is TRBV7-8; the D is unclear. The length of the CDR3 is 16 residues. Trimming took off 2 bases at V and 2 bases at J, with 12 bases between the two ends. Per germline, CDR1 SGHVS and CDR2 FQNEAQ.

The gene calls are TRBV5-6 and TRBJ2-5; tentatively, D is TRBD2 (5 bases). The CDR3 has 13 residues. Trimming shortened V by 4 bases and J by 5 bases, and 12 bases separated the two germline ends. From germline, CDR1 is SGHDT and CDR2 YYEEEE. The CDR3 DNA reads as TGTGCCAGCAGCCTGACGGGGTGGGAGACCCAGTACTTC. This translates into CASSLTGWETQYF.

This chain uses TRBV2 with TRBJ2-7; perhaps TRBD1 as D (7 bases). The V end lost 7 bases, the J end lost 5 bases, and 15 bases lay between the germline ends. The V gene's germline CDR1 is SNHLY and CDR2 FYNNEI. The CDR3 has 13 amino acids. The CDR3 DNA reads TGTGCCAGCAACGAAGGCAGGGGGGACGAGCAGTACTTC. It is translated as CASNEGRGDEQYF.

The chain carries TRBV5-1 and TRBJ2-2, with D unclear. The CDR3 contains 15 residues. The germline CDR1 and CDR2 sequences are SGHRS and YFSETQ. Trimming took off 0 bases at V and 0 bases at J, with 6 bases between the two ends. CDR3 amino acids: CASSLVIANTGELFF. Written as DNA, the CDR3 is TGCGCCAGCAGCTTGGTAATCGCGAACACCGGGGAGCTGTTTTTT. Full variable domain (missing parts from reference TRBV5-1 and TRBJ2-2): KAGVTQTPRYLIKTRGQQVTLSCSPISGHRSVSWYQQTPGQGLQFLFEYFSETQRNKGNFPGRFSGRQFSNSRSEMNVSTLELGDSALYLCASSLVIANTGELFFGEGSRLTVL.

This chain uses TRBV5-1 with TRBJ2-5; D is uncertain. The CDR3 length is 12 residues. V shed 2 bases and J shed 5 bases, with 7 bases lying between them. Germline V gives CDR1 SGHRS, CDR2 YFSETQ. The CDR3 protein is CASSFSWETQYF. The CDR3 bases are TGCGCCAGCAGCTTTAGCTGGGAGACCCAGTACTTC.

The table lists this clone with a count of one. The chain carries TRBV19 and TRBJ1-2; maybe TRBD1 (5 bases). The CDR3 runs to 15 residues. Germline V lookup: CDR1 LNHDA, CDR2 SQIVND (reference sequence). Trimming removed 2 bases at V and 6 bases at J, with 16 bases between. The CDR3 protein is CASSIKFAGGDGYTF. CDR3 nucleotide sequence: TGTGCCAGTAGTATAAAATTTGCGGGGGGAGATGGCTACACCTTC.

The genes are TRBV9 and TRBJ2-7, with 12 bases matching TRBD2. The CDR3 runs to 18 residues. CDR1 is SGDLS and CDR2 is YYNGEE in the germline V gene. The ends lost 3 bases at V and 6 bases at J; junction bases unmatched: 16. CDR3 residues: CASSGWTSGTFGGAEQYF. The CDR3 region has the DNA TGTGCCAGCAGCGGTTGGACTAGCGGGACGTTTGGGGGGGCCGAGCAGTACTTC. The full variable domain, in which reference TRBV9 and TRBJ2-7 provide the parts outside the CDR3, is DSGVTQTPKHLITATGQRVTLRCSPRSGDLSVYWYQQSLDQGLQFLIQYYNGEERAKGNILERFSAQQFPDLHSELNLSSLELGDSALYFCASSGWTSGTFGGAEQYFGPGTRLTVT.

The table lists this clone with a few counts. The CDR3 DNA reads as TGTGCCAGCAGTTCCAAGACTAGCGGGAGTCGAATAGAGACCCAGTACTTC. It yields the protein CASSSKTSGSRIETQYF. The rearrangement uses TRBV28 and TRBJ2-5; 12 bases fit TRBD2. With 4 bases clipped from V and 4 bases from J, the junction kept 10 bases outside the gene matches. Germline CDR1 reads MDHEN; CDR2 reads SYDVKM. This CDR3 has 17 residues. The full variable domain, rest sourced from reference TRBV28 and TRBJ2-5, is DVKVTQSSRYLVKRTGEKVFLECVQDMDHENMFWYRQDPGLGLRLIYFSYDVKMKEKGDIPEGYSVSREKKERFSLILESASTNQTSMYLCASSSKTSGSRIETQYFGPGTRLLVL.

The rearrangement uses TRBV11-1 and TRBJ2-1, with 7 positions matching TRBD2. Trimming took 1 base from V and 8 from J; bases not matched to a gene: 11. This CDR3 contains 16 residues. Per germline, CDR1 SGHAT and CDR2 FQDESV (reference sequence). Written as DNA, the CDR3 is TGTGCCAGCAGCTTAGTTGGGGGAGGGCCTTGGGATGAGCAGTTCTTC. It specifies CASSLVGGGPWDEQFF.

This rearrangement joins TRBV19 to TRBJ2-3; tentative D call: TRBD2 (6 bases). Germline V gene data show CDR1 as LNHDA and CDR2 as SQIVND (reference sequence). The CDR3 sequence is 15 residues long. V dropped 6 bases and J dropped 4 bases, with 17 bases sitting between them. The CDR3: CASRPALAPSDTQYF. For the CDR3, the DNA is TGTGCCAGTAGACCAGCTCTAGCGCCATCAGATACGCAGTATTTT.

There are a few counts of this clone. CDR3 protein: CASSAGQGDYNEQFF. The CDR3, as DNA: TGTGCCAGCAGCGCGGGACAGGGGGACTACAATGAGCAGTTCTTC. The chain couples TRBV2 to TRBJ2-1, with TRBD1 matching over 11 bases. Unmatched junction bases numbered 4, after V lost 6 bases and J lost 3 bases. Germline CDR1 reads SNHLY; CDR2 reads FYNNEI. The CDR3 is 15 amino acids.

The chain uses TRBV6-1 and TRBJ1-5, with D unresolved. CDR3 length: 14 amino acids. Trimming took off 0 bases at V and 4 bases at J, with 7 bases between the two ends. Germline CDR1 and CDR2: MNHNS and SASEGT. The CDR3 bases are TGTGCCAGCAGTGAAGCAGGGAGTAATCAGCCCCAGCATTTT. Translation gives CASSEAGSNQPQHF.

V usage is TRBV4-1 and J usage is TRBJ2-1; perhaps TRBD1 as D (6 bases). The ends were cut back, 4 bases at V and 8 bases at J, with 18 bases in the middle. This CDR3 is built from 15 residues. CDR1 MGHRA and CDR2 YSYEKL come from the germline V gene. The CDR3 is CASSPAQGNLDEQFF. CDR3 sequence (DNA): TGCGCCAGCAGCCCAGCCCAGGGGAATTTGGATGAGCAGTTCTTC.